What follows is one TCR beta chain and its context. This record comes from a study of cytomegalovirus exposure and HLA in healthy donors. V shed 4 bases and J 0 bases; nucleotides not matched to a gene: 12. Germline V gives CDR1 MGHRA, CDR2 YSYEKL. This CDR3 spans 19 amino acids. Only in-frame clones appear in the TCRdb table, and some are missing; sequencing was by immunoSEQ multiplex PCR. The table has 250,000 to 300,000 clones, just over 85% seen once. Sample: PBMCs. This TCR came from a young woman in good health and CMV-seronegative. This chain uses TRBV4-1 with TRBJ2-7; 13 positions match TRBD2. The DNA of the CDR3 is TGCGCCAGCAGCCTCGGGACTAGCGGGATAATAGCCTACTCCTACGAGCAGTACTTC. Translated: CASSLGTSGIIAYSYEQYF.